This TCR beta chain was sequenced for a study of blood T cell repertoires in COVID-19. Overall study: T cells, B-cell-depleted T cells, or PBMCs provided the cDNA or gDNA that served as material.

The germline V and J ends were trimmed by 8 bases and 5 bases, with 17 bases remaining between them. Germline values: CDR1 SEHNR, CDR2 FQNEAQ (reference sequence). This CDR3 comprises 14 residues. Clones were sequenced by immunoSEQ multiplex PCR, and TCRdb holds only the in-frame ones, with some missing. In the table there are about 310,000 clones, over 80% of which are singletons. Two negative PCRs, clearance, or symptom resolution had been documented for recovered Cohort 3 donors. Sequencing was performed on PBMCs or T cells enriched from blood (not recorded which). The TCR was taken from a woman aged 18-29 years who had recovered from COVID-19. The V and J genes are TRBV7-9 and TRBJ2-3; D is possibly TRBD2 (5 bases). For the CDR3, the DNA is TGTGCCAGCGCAGCTAGCTTATCAAAAGATACGCAGTATTTT. Translated, it gives CASAASLSKDTQYF.